The clone carrying this T cell receptor beta chain has ten or more counts. This sample stems from a study of CD8 T cells in ankylosing spondylitis. One entry per CDR3 protein, called by TCRdb with MiXCR from the 5' RACE reads. This table holds 40,000 or so distinct CDR3 sequences, roughly 11% found once. With 0 bases removed from V and 7 bases from J, the gap between germline ends came to 17 bases. Germline loops: CDR1 SGHKS, CDR2 YYEKEE (reference sequence). This CDR3 spans 16 amino acids. This TCR was sampled from a male donor with ankylosing spondylitis or in good health (not recorded which). Input material: blood, either unsorted or a sorted T cell fraction (not recorded which). The chain couples TRBV5-5 to TRBJ2-4; weak D call: TRBD1 (6 bases). CDR3 amino acids: CASSLDPYREMNIQYF. The CDR3, as DNA: TGTGCCAGCAGCTTGGACCCGTACAGGGAGATGAACATTCAGTACTTC.